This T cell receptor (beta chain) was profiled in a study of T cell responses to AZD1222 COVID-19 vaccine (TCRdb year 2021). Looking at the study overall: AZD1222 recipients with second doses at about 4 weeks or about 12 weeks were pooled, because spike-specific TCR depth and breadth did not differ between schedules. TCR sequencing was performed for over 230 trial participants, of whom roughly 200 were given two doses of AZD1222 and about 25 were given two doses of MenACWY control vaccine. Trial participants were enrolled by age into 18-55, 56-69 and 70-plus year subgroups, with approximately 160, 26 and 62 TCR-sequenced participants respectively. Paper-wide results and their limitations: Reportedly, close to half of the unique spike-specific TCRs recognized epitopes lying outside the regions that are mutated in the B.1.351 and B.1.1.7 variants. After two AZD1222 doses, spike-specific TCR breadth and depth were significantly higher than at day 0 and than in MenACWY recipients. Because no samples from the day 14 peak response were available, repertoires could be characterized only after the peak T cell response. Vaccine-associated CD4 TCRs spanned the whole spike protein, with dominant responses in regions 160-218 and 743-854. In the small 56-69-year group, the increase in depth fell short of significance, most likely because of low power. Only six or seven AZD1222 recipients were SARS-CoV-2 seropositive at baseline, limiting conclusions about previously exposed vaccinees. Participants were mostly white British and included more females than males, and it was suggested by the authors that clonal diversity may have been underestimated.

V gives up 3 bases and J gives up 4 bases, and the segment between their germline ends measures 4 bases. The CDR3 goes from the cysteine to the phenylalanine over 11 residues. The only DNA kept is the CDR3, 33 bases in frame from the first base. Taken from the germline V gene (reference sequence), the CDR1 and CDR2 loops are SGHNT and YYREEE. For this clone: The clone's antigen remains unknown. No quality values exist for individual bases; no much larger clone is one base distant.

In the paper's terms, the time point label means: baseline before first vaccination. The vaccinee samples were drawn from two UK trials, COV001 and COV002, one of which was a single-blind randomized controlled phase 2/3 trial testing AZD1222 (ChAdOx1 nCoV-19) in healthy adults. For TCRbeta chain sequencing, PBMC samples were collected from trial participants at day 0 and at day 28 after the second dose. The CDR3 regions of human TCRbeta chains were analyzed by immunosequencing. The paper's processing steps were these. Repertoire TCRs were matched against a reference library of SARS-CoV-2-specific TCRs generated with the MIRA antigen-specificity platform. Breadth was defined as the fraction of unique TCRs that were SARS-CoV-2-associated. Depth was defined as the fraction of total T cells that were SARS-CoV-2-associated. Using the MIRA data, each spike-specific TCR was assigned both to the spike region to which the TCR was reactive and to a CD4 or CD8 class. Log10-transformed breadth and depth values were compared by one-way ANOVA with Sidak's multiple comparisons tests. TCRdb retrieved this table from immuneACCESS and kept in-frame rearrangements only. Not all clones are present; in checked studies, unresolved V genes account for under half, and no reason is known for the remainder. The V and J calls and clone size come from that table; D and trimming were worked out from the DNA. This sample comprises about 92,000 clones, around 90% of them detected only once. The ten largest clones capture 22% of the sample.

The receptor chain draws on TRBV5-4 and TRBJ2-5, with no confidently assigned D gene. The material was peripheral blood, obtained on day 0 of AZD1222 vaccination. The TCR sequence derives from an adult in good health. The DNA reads TGTGCCAGCAGCTGGAGAGAGACCCAGTACTTC. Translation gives CASSWRETQYF.